This T cell receptor beta chain came from a study of human T cells and chemical hapten exposure. Study-wide background: Upper-back patch tests with 0.01% DPC were read at 6 days.

This CDR3 has 14 residues. CDR1 SGDLS and CDR2 YYNGEE come from the germline V gene. The ends lost 0 bases at V and 5 bases at J; junction bases unmatched: 4. The study's findings and limits: A positive correlation with patch test score was found for PT1 expanded TCR counts.

One entry per CDR3 protein, called by TCRdb with MiXCR from the RACE reads. Of 75,000 to 100,000 distinct CDR3 sequences listed, around 12% are singletons. Regarding time point: patch test 1, 2 weeks after DPC sensitization. Treatment here: therapeutic diphenylcyclopropenone sensitization with weekly scalp DPC. This clonotype was counted between two and nine times. Its antigen is not identified. The chain uses TRBV9 and TRBJ1-1; the match to TRBD1 covers 7 bases. The source of this sequence is a middle-aged woman with alopecia areata. Some clones in this sample may be carry-over from other donors' samples. Source: whole blood, taken in connection with sensitization to the hapten diphenylcyclopropenone (DPC). The CDR3 spells CASSVGQGDTEAFF. CDR3 bases: TGTGCCAGCAGCGTAGGACAGGGTGATACTGAAGCTTTCTTT. Together with reference TRBV9 and TRBJ1-1, the CDR3 gives the full variable domain: DSGVTQTPKHLITATGQRVTLRCSPRSGDLSVYWYQQSLDQGLQFLIQYYNGEERAKGNILERFSAQQFPDLHSELNLSSLELGDSALYFCASSVGQGDTEAFFGQGTRLTVV.